The rows below give T cell receptor beta chains drawn from one sample of a study of T cell repertoires in cytomegalovirus infection. Their antigens remain unidentified. TCRdb itself ran the reads through MiXCR, one entry per CDR3 protein. The data show approximately 470,000 distinct CDR3 sequences, approximately 40% seen once. The specimen comprised cultured PBMCs, sampled from culture after CMV antigen stimulation. These receptors all come from a human donor in good health (CMV status not recorded). Some clones in this sample may be carry-over from other donors' samples. CDR3s include the opening cysteine and the closing phenylalanine or tryptophan. The D gene is left open where the match is weak. Expanded clones get a size class; other rows say once, few or many, or leave the size out.

CDR3 DNA | CDR3 protein | J gene | V gene | clone size | D gene
TGTGCCAGCAGCTTAGTCGTAGGGCCACGGGGCTACACCTTC | CASSLVVGPRGYTF | TRBJ1-2 | TRBV7-2 | many | NA
TGTGCCAGCAGTGACAGGGGGACCGGGGAGCTGTTTTTT | CASSDRGTGELFF | TRBJ2-2 | TRBV6-1 | few | TRBD1
TGTGCCAGCAGCTTAGCTAGCCCGGGGGGGGAGACCCAGTACTTC | CASSLASPGGETQYF | TRBJ2-5 | TRBV7-8 | NA | TRBD2
TGTGCCAGCAGCCCCCCCCATATTGAAGCTTTCTTT | CASSPPHIEAFF | TRBJ1-1 | TRBV7-4 | NA | NA
TGTGCCAGCAGTGAAGGTCAGGGGATCACAGATACGCAGTATTTT | CASSEGQGITDTQYF | TRBJ2-3 | TRBV6-1 | NA | NA
TGTGCCAGCAGCTCTAGCGGGAGCCCCCCCCATGAGCAGTTCTTC | CASSSSGSPPHEQFF | TRBJ2-1 | TRBV6-5 | NA | TRBD2
TGTGCCAGCAGTTACGGGACGGTGAACACTGAAGCTTTCTTT | CASSYGTVNTEAFF | TRBJ1-1 | TRBV6-5 | NA | NA
TGTGCCAGCACCGCGGCGGACGGCGGGGTAAATGAGCAGTTCTTC | CASTAADGGVNEQFF | TRBJ2-1 | TRBV6-6 | NA | NA
TGTGCCAGCAGCTTAGGACAGGGGGATGGCTACACCTTC | CASSLGQGDGYTF | TRBJ1-2 | TRBV12-3/TRBV12-4 | many | TRBD1
TGTACCAGCGATAGGTCAGGTGGGGCCAACGTCCTGACTTTC | CTSDRSGGANVLTF | TRBJ2-6 | TRBV2 | once | NA
TGTGCCAGCAGTCTAGGACCGGGACAGGGGCAGAACACTGAAGCTTTCTTT | CASSLGPGQGQNTEAFF | TRBJ1-1 | TRBV5-4 | NA | TRBD1
TGTGCCAGCAGCTTAGTTTCAGACGCGGGAGGGCCAGATACGCAGTATTTT | CASSLVSDAGGPDTQYF | TRBJ2-3 | TRBV7-2 | NA | TRBD2
TGTGCCAGCAGCCGTCAACGGGGGCAGTACACTGAAGCTTTCTTT | CASSRQRGQYTEAFF | TRBJ1-1 | TRBV7-2 | few | NA
TGTGCCAGCAGCTTGACCGGGACCTTTCTAGCTGGGGCCAACGTCCTGACTTTC | CASSLTGTFLAGANVLTF | TRBJ2-6 | TRBV7-9 | few | NA
TGCAGTGCTAGAGATGGAGGCGGGACAAGAAATCAGCCCCAGCATTTT | CSARDGGGTRNQPQHF | TRBJ1-5 | TRBV20-1 | NA | NA
TGTGCCAGCAGTGTGGGCCTAGCGGGCACATCTGAGCAGTTCTTC | CASSVGLAGTSEQFF | TRBJ2-1 | TRBV25-1 | few | TRBD2
TGTGCCAGCAGCCCGACTAGCCTAACCTCATACAATGAGCAGTTCTTC | CASSPTSLTSYNEQFF | TRBJ2-1 | TRBV7-6 | NA | TRBD2
TGTGCCAGCAGCCCCAGTATTAGGAATGAGCAGTTCTTC | CASSPSIRNEQFF | TRBJ2-1 | TRBV27 | few | NA
TGCAGTGCTATAGGACTAGCTAGAACGAATGAGCAGTTCTTC | CSAIGLARTNEQFF | TRBJ2-1 | TRBV20-1 | NA | TRBD2
TGTGCCAATAGTATGGACTCCTACAATGAGCAGTTCTTC | CANSMDSYNEQFF | TRBJ2-1 | TRBV12-3/TRBV12-4 | few | NA
TGTGCCAGCAGCCCTACGGGACAGGGTGGGAACACTGAAGCTTTCTTT | CASSPTGQGGNTEAFF | TRBJ1-1 | TRBV7-2 | NA | TRBD1
TGTGCCAGCAGCCGACAGGGTGGATACTATGGCTACACCTTC | CASSRQGGYYGYTF | TRBJ1-2 | TRBV7-6 | NA | TRBD1
TGTGCCAGCAGTTCCGGTATGGAGGGCACAGATACGCAGTATTTT | CASSSGMEGTDTQYF | TRBJ2-3 | TRBV12-3/TRBV12-4 | NA | NA
TGTGCCAGCAGACCGGGACTAGCGGGAGTCAGAGGCAATGAGCAGTTCTTC | CASRPGLAGVRGNEQFF | TRBJ2-1 | TRBV12-3/TRBV12-4 | NA | TRBD2
TGTGCCAGCAGCTTAGGAGGCGGGAGAAACATTCAGTACTTC | CASSLGGGRNIQYF | TRBJ2-4 | TRBV7-2 | NA | TRBD2
TGTGCCAGCAGCTTAGTTCTAGCGGGGACCGATTACGAGCAGTACTTC | CASSLVLAGTDYEQYF | TRBJ2-7 | TRBV7-2 | many | TRBD2
TGTGCCAGCAGTTTATGGGTTGGCGCGGGAGCCCCCTACGAGCAGTACTTC | CASSLWVGAGAPYEQYF | TRBJ2-7 | TRBV27 | NA | TRBD2
TGTGCCAGCAGTTTTGGGGGAGCTCTTAATGAGCAGTTCTTC | CASSFGGALNEQFF | TRBJ2-1 | TRBV12-3/TRBV12-4 | NA | NA
TGTGCCAGCAGCTTAGATACAGGAAGAACGGGAGGCTACACCTTC | CASSLDTGRTGGYTF | TRBJ1-2 | TRBV7-2 | NA | NA
TGCAGTGCTAGGGTCGGGCACGATGAGCAGTTCTTC | CSARVGHDEQFF | TRBJ2-1 | TRBV20-1 | NA | NA
TGCGCCAGCAGCCGGACGGGACAGGGAACCAAAAACATTCAGTACTTC | CASSRTGQGTKNIQYF | TRBJ2-4 | TRBV4-1 | NA | TRBD1
TGCGCCAGCAGCCAACGGGAGCTAAGCACAGATACGCAGTATTTT | CASSQRELSTDTQYF | TRBJ2-3 | TRBV4-1 | NA | NA
TGTGCCAGCAGTTCTCCCCGACAGGGAAATACGCAGTATTTT | CASSSPRQGNTQYF | TRBJ2-3 | TRBV27 | NA | TRBD1
TGCGCCAGCAGCCAACAACTAGCGGAGAGCACAGATACGCAGTATTTT | CASSQQLAESTDTQYF | TRBJ2-3 | TRBV4-1 | once | TRBD2
TGTGCCAGCAGCTTAGCGGGAGAGGGCTATGGCTACACCTTC | CASSLAGEGYGYTF | TRBJ1-2 | TRBV7-2 | NA | NA
TGTGCCAGCAGCTTACGGGCTAGCGGGGTCACAGATACGCAGTATTTT | CASSLRASGVTDTQYF | TRBJ2-3 | TRBV11-2 | NA | TRBD2
TGTGCCAGCAGCTTAAGGTTGTATTCACCCCTCCACTTT | CASSLRLYSPLHF | TRBJ1-6 | TRBV7-2 | NA | NA
TGTGCCAGCAGTTACTCGGGACCCTCCTACGAGCAGTACTTC | CASSYSGPSYEQYF | TRBJ2-7 | TRBV6-5 | NA | NA
TGTGCCAGCGGGCCGGGTAGCTCCTACAATGAGCAGTTCTTC | CASGPGSSYNEQFF | TRBJ2-1 | TRBV2 | NA | NA
TGTGCCAGCAGTCGTAGACCTACAGGGGAAGAAGCTTTCTTT | CASSRRPTGEEAFF | TRBJ1-1 | TRBV14 | NA | TRBD1
TGTGCCAGCAGTCCCGACGGACGGGCCTCCTACGAGCAGTACTTC | CASSPDGRASYEQYF | TRBJ2-7 | TRBV27 | NA | NA
TGTGCCAGCAGCCCCGGGACTTCCTACGGAGGTGAAAAACTGTTTTTT | CASSPGTSYGGEKLFF | TRBJ1-4 | TRBV5-4 | NA | NA
TGTGCCAGCAGCTGGGACAGGGTGGGGGAAAAACTGTTTTTT | CASSWDRVGEKLFF | TRBJ1-4 | TRBV11-2 | NA | TRBD1
TGTGCCAGCAGCTTAGTATCCGGCGAGACCCAGTACTTC | CASSLVSGETQYF | TRBJ2-5 | TRBV7-2 | NA | NA
TGTGCCAGCAGTTTGGGTACTAGGGATGAGCAGTTCTTC | CASSLGTRDEQFF | TRBJ2-1 | TRBV27 | NA | NA
TGCGCCAGCAGCCCATACCTGACGGTCTCTGGGGCCAACGTCCTGACTTTC | CASSPYLTVSGANVLTF | TRBJ2-6 | TRBV4-3 | NA | NA
TGTGCCAGCACCAATAGCGGAAACTCCTACGAGCAGTACTTC | CASTNSGNSYEQYF | TRBJ2-7 | TRBV6-2/TRBV6-3 | few | NA
TGCGCCAGCAGCTTGGACAGGGGCGAGGAGTATTTT | CASSLDRGEEYF | TRBJ2-3 | TRBV5-1 | NA | TRBD1
TGCAGTGCTAGGGGGACCCTAGGGGACCAAGAGACCCAGTACTTC | CSARGTLGDQETQYF | TRBJ2-5 | TRBV20-1 | NA | NA
TGTGCCAGCAGTTTACGCGGGGGCCTAGAGACCCAGTACTTC | CASSLRGGLETQYF | TRBJ2-5 | TRBV27 | few | NA
TGCAGTCCCCAACCCGCCGGGATGAACACTGAAGCTTTCTTT | CSPQPAGMNTEAFF | TRBJ1-1 | TRBV20-1 | NA | NA